This is a list of T cell receptor beta chains from one sample in a study of T cell repertoires in cytomegalovirus infection. TCRdb used MiXCR to reprocess the reads, holding one entry per CDR3 protein. The table has 150,000 to 200,000 distinct CDR3 sequences, over 13% seen once; the top ten hold 25% to 30%. The sample consisted of PBMCs. These receptors all come from a human donor in good health (CMV status not recorded). Some clones in this sample may be carry-over from other donors' samples. The CDR3 runs from the conserved cysteine through the conserved F or W. Fields, in order: D gene, J gene, CDR3 length, V gene, clone size, CDR3 DNA, CDR3 protein. A D gene is named only where the DNA matches it firmly. Clone size is not always given. Where it is, it says once, few, many or a class for expanded clones.

TRBD1 | TRBJ1-2 | 13 | TRBV7-2 | many | TGTGCCAGCAGCTTAGGGACAGGGTTTGGCTACACCTTC | CASSLGTGFGYTF
TRBD1 | TRBJ1-3 | 18 | TRBV29-1 | few | TGCAGGCTCCCGGCAGGGGACAGGAGACTGAGCTCTGGAAACACCATATATTTT | CRLPAGDRRLSSGNTIYF
NA | TRBJ1-5 | 13 | TRBV11-2 | many | TGTGCCAGCTCGACAGAGTACAATCAGCCCCAGCATTTT | CASSTEYNQPQHF
NA | TRBJ2-1 | 19 | TRBV5-1 | few | TGCGCCAGCAGCTTGGGAATTCGGACTACAGCCTTTATCTACAATGAGCAGTTCTTC | CASSLGIRTTAFIYNEQFF
NA | TRBJ2-5 | 15 | TRBV28 | many | TGTGCCAGCAGTTATACAGGCCTACAGGGAGAGACCCAGTACTTC | CASSYTGLQGETQYF
NA | TRBJ2-1 | 15 | TRBV7-2 | many | TGTGCCAGCAGCTTAAGACGGGAACTCTACAATGAGCAGTTCTTC | CASSLRRELYNEQFF
NA | TRBJ2-2 | 15 | TRBV7-3 | many | TGTGCCAGCAGCTTAACGGCACAGGGCGCCGGGGAGCTGTTTTTT | CASSLTAQGAGELFF
TRBD1 | TRBJ2-2 | 16 | TRBV6-1 | many | TGTGCCAGCAGCTTCCGGACAGGGGCCAACACCGGGGAGCTGTTTTTT | CASSFRTGANTGELFF
TRBD1 | TRBJ1-4 | 16 | TRBV4-2 | NA | TGTGCCAGCAGCCAAGAGGTGGACAGGGGGCGCCGGAAACTGTTTTTT | CASSQEVDRGRRKLFF
NA | TRBJ2-1 | 14 | TRBV7-3 | few | TGTGCCAGCAGCTACGGGGCTTCCAACAATGAGCAGTTCTTC | CASSYGASNNEQFF
TRBD1 | TRBJ2-3 | 15 | TRBV5-1 | few | TGCGCCAGCAGCTTGCGCGGGACAGGAGAAGATACGCAGTATTTT | CASSLRGTGEDTQYF
TRBD2 | TRBJ2-2 | 18 | TRBV28 | many | TGTGCCAGCAGAGCCCCCCGCCCTGGACTAGCGGGATCCGGGGAGCTGTTTTTT | CASRAPRPGLAGSGELFF
NA | TRBJ2-7 | 15 | TRBV20-1 | NA | TGCAGTGCTACTCCTTCCAGGGGAATCCACTACGAGCAGTACTTC | CSATPSRGIHYEQYF
NA | TRBJ2-7 | 14 | TRBV5-1 | NA | TGCGCCAGCAGCCTACTGACGGGGAGCCACGAGCAGTACTTC | CASSLLTGSHEQYF
NA | TRBJ2-1 | 15 | TRBV29-1 | NA | TGCAGCGTTGAAGAGTCAGGGGATCGGGGAAATGAGCAGTTCTTC | CSVEESGDRGNEQFF
NA | TRBJ1-5 | 15 | TRBV20-1 | NA | TGCAGTGCTAGTCGCGGACAGACTAGCAATCAGCCCCAGCATTTT | CSASRGQTSNQPQHF